One and the same sample provided the 32 T cell receptor beta chains below, sequenced in a study of CD8+CD57+ T cells in acquired aplastic anemia. Genomic DNA provided the template from which TCR beta VDJ and CDR3 profiles were obtained. Using its own MiXCR run on the reads, TCRdb lists one record per CDR3 protein. Seen here are 150,000 to 200,000 distinct CDR3 sequences, 45% to 50% observed once, and the top ten hold about 30%. Those patients picked for sequencing had displayed CD8+CD57+ cell expansion on flow cytometry. Sequencing was carried out using sorted CD4+, CD8+, or CD8+CD57+ T cells (not recorded which) from PBMCs. These receptors came from a human donor with aplastic anemia.

This clonotype has just one count. A much more abundant neighbour one base away suggests this may be a read error. The chain couples TRBV5-1 to TRBJ2-3; 8 nucleotides line up with TRBD2. The trim removed 2 bases at V and 2 bases at J, leaving 4 bases unmatched. The CDR3 runs 15 residues. The germline V gene has CDR1 SGHRS and CDR2 YFSETQ. CDR3 coding DNA: TGCGCCAGCAGCTTTACTAGCGGATCCACAGATACGCAGTATTTT. The encoded protein is CASSFTSGSTDTQYF.

The gene calls are TRBV24-1 and TRBJ2-5; 13 bases align to TRBD2. Trimming removed 5 bases from V and 4 bases from J; junction bases left unmatched: 9. Germline-derived CDR1 and CDR2 are KGHDR and SFDVKD. The CDR3 length is 17 residues. This CDR3 is CATSATSGRGVIETQYF. The CDR3 DNA follows: TGTGCCACCAGTGCAACTAGCGGGAGGGGCGTAATAGAGACCCAGTACTTC.

The chain has TRBV29-1 and TRBJ2-7; 9 bases agree with TRBD1. Per germline, CDR1 SQVTM and CDR2 ANQGSEA. The CDR3 is 12 amino acids. V lost 1 base and J lost 5; bases outside the gene matches: 0. The CDR3 DNA sequence: TGCAGCGTTGAAGGGACAGGGGACGAGCAGTACTTC. This gives the protein CSVEGTGDEQYF.

The chain uses TRBV25-1 and TRBJ2-5, with no clear D. The last part of the DNA fits TRBJ2-7 better; the J call may be wrong. The CDR3 totals 13 residues. Germline V gives CDR1 MGHDK, CDR2 SYGVNS. The CDR3, as DNA: TGTGCCAGCAGTGAATTGCTACGATACGAGCAGTACTTC. Translating gives CASSELLRYEQYF.

This CDR3 reads CATNSGSYEQYF. CDR3 DNA: TGTGCCACTAATAGCGGCTCCTACGAGCAGTACTTC. The gene calls are TRBV28 and TRBJ2-7; TRBD2 is a possible D gene (6 bases). This CDR3 contains 12 residues. V dropped 10 bases and J dropped 0 bases, with 10 bases sitting between them. Germline V gene lookup returns CDR1 MDHEN and CDR2 SYDVKM. The variable domain in full, with the rest retrieved from reference TRBV28 and TRBJ2-7, is DVKVTQSSRYLVKRTGEKVFLECVQDMDHENMFWYRQDPGLGLRLIYFSYDVKMKEKGDIPEGYSVSREKKERFSLILESASTNQTSMYLCATNSGSYEQYFGPGTRLTVT.

This chain uses TRBV10-1 with TRBJ2-3; D is perhaps TRBD1 (5 bases). The CDR3 length is 14 residues. V was clipped by 4 bases and J by 4 bases, with 12 bases between them. Germline values: CDR1 WNHNN, CDR2 SYGVQD (reference sequence). The CDR3 loop is CASSVGAGPDTQYF. The CDR3 DNA is TGCGCCAGCAGTGTAGGGGCTGGTCCAGATACGCAGTATTTT.

This chain uses TRBV19 with TRBJ2-3, with TRBD1 matching over 9 bases. CDR1 is LNHDA, CDR2 SQIVND, per germline (reference sequence). CDR3 size: 15 residues. Trimming removed 4 bases from V and 7 bases from J; junction bases left unmatched: 9. The CDR3 DNA follows: TGTGCCAGTAGTACCGTACAGGGGGCGCGAAATACGCAGTATTTT. Its translation is CASSTVQGARNTQYF.

V gene TRBV6-1 combines with J gene TRBJ2-3, with unresolved D. Trimming left V 7 bases short and J 11 bases short, with 4 bases between. The CDR3 loop spans 8 amino acids. CDR1 and CDR2 (germline): MNHNS, SASEGT. In DNA form, the CDR3 reads TGTGCCAGCAATGGGCAGTATTTT. This codes for CASNGQYF.

This clonotype was seen a few times. The chain combines TRBV19 with TRBJ2-1; D unclear. Per germline, CDR1 LNHDA and CDR2 SQIVND (reference sequence). V lost 5 bases and J lost 4, with 6 bases in between. CDR3 length equals 12 residues. CDR3 bases: TGTGCCAGTAGTCCTCAATACAATGAGCAGTTCTTC. Its protein product is CASSPQYNEQFF.

The chain couples TRBV24-1 to TRBJ2-3, with D possibly TRBD2 on 5 matching bases. This CDR3 is built from 13 residues. Trimming shortened V by 5 bases and J by 0 bases, and 5 bases separated the two germline ends. CDR1 is KGHDR, CDR2 SFDVKD, per germline. The CDR3: CATSGTSTDTQYF. The CDR3 coding sequence is TGTGCCACCAGTGGGACTAGCACAGATACGCAGTATTTT.

This clonotype was seen repeatedly, ten times or more. The V gene is TRBV30, the J gene TRBJ2-5; 8 bases are a match to TRBD1. CDR3 length equals 12 residues. The trim removed 5 bases at V and 2 bases at J, leaving 1 base unmatched. Germline values: CDR1 GTSNPN, CDR2 SVGIG (reference sequence). CDR3 protein: CAWDRGQETQYF. Written as DNA, the CDR3 is TGTGCCTGGGACAGGGGACAAGAGACCCAGTACTTC.

The rearrangement joins TRBV9 to TRBJ1-6, with D hard to call. The CDR3 spans 12 residues. Per the germline V gene, CDR1 is SGDLS and CDR2 is YYNGEE. V gave up 3 bases and J gave up 16 bases, with 14 bases separating them. In nucleotides, the CDR3 is TGTGCCAGCAGCGGAAGGGAGGGCCGTCTCCACTTT. This sequence encodes CASSGREGRLHF.

This clonotype occurred many times. The rearrangement joins TRBV20-1 to TRBJ1-6, with a possible D match to TRBD1 (5 bases). The germline gives CDR1 DFQATT, CDR2 SNEGSKA (reference sequence). This CDR3 is built from 14 residues. The ends were cut back, 6 bases at V and 8 bases at J, with 17 bases in the middle. CDR3 coding DNA: TGCAGTGCCCCCAGGGCCTCGAGTTATTCACCCCTCCACTTT. This gives the protein CSAPRASSYSPLHF.

This chain connects TRBV18 to TRBJ2-7, with TRBD1 matching over 7 bases. CDR3 length: 13 amino acids. CDR1 and CDR2 from the germline V gene are KGHSH and LQKENI. V dropped 2 bases and J dropped 6; count of bases not matched to a gene: 4. The CDR3 DNA is TGTGCCAGCTCACCAGACAGGGCTTCCGAGCAGTACTTC. Amino acid sequence: CASSPDRASEQYF.

V gene TRBV20-1 combines with J gene TRBJ1-6; no clear D. This CDR3 has 13 amino acids. V was clipped by 6 bases and J by 6 bases, with 12 bases between them. Germline V gene sequence: CDR1 DFQATT, CDR2 SNEGSKA (reference sequence). The CDR3 DNA reads TGCAGTGCCAGCAGCGATATTAATTCACCCCTCCACTTT. Translating gives CSASSDINSPLHF.

This clonotype was seen a handful of times. J is TRBJ1-5 and V is TRBV20-1; TRBD1 might be the D (5 bases). The CDR3 is made up of 12 amino acids. Between the trimmed V and J ends, which lost 7 bases and 7 bases, there was a span of 14 bases. From germline, CDR1 is DFQATT and CDR2 SNEGSKA (reference sequence). The CDR3 here is CSVTGLGQPQHF. CDR3 DNA sequence: TGCAGTGTGACGGGGCTCGGCCAGCCCCAGCATTTT.

The chain joins TRBV2 to TRBJ1-1, with D hard to call. In germline, CDR1 is SNHLY, CDR2 FYNNEI. The CDR3 length is 14 residues. The V end was cut by 4 bases, the J end by 7 bases, with 16 bases between. CDR3 residues: CASSGRSRVGEAFF. CDR3 DNA sequence: TGTGCCAGCAGTGGTCGGTCTCGAGTGGGTGAAGCTTTCTTT. The whole variable domain, remainder taken from reference TRBV2 and TRBJ1-1, is EPEVTQTPSHQVTQMGQEVILRCVPISNHLYFYWYRQILGQKVEFLVSFYNNEISEKSEIFDDQFSVERPDGSNFTLKIRSTKLEDSAMYFCASSGRSRVGEAFFGQGTRLTVV.

This clonotype was counted many times. The V call is TRBV5-8, the J call TRBJ2-3; 8 positions agree with TRBD1. This CDR3 comprises 15 residues. The junction had 9 bases not matched to a gene; V was cut back by 4 bases and J by 5 bases. Germline loops: CDR1 SGHTS, CDR2 YDEGEE. CDR3 sequence reads: CASSTDRAGGDTQYF. Written as DNA, the CDR3 is TGTGCCAGCAGCACGGACAGGGCTGGAGGAGATACGCAGTATTTT. The whole variable domain, remainder taken from reference TRBV5-8 and TRBJ2-3, is EAGVTQSPTHLIKTRGQQATLRCSPISGHTSVYWYQQALGLGLQFLLWYDEGEERNRGNFPPRFSGRQFPNYSSELNVNALELEDSALYLCASSTDRAGGDTQYFGPGTRLTVL.

This clonotype showed up many times. The chain joins TRBV20-1 to TRBJ2-1; 13 bases are a match to TRBD2. This CDR3 comprises 13 residues. Germline values: CDR1 DFQATT, CDR2 SNEGSKA (reference sequence). CDR3 in DNA: TGCAGCCAACTAGCGGGAGGGTACAATGAGCAGTTCTTC. Protein sequence: CSQLAGGYNEQFF.

The chain carries TRBV7-2 and TRBJ1-5; the D is unclear. Germline V CDR1 and CDR2: SGHTA, FQGNSA. The CDR3 runs to 14 residues. Trimming left V 9 bases short and J 0 bases short, with 12 bases between. The CDR3, as DNA: TGTGCCAGTAATTGGGTCTATAGCAATCAGCCCCAGCATTTT. Its protein is CASNWVYSNQPQHF. Combining the CDR3 with reference TRBV7-2 and TRBJ1-5 gives the whole variable domain GAGVSQSPSNKVTEKGKDVELRCDPISGHTALYWYRQSLGQGLEFLIYFQGNSAPDKSGLPSDRFSAERTGGSVSTLTIQRTQQEDSAVYLCASNWVYSNQPQHFGDGTRLSIL.

The sample holds a few counts of this clonotype. The rearrangement uses TRBV2 and TRBJ1-6, with TRBD1 matching over 7 bases. V gave up 5 bases and J gave up 13 bases; unmatched junction bases: 5. CDR1 and CDR2 from the germline V gene are SNHLY and FYNNEI. The CDR3 is made up of 12 amino acids. The CDR3 nucleotides read TGTGCCAGCAGTCAGACAGGGTCGCCCCTCCACTTT. This gives the protein CASSQTGSPLHF.

This clonotype was recorded at least ten times. This chain connects TRBV11-2 to TRBJ2-2, with 7 positions matching TRBD2. CDR1 is SGHAT and CDR2 is FQNNGV in the germline V gene. The CDR3 extends over 17 amino acids. V was pared by 1 base and J by 5 bases, with 10 bases of the junction left unmatched. The CDR3 region has the DNA TGTGCCAGCAGCTTAGTGTCCGGCGGGAGTGTAACCGGGGAGCTGTTTTTT. It encodes CASSLVSGGSVTGELFF.

The CDR3 region is CASSLARDRGRGMANQPQHF. In DNA form, the CDR3 reads TGTGCCAGCAGTCTGGCCCGGGACAGGGGGCGCGGGATGGCAAATCAGCCCCAGCATTTT. This chain connects TRBV5-4 to TRBJ1-5; 12 bases are a match to TRBD1. V was pared by 5 bases and J by 4 bases, with 19 bases of the junction left unmatched. The CDR3 sequence is 20 residues long. Germline CDR1 and CDR2: SGHNT and YYREEE (reference sequence).

With regard to this clonotype: A much larger clone differs from this one at a single base, so this may be a read error. This chain connects TRBV12-3 or TRBV12-4 to TRBJ2-2, with TRBD2 as a possible D gene (5 bases). The CDR3 length is 16 residues. CDR3 protein: CASSSLGVSNTGEPFF. The CDR3 DNA reads as TGTGCCAGCAGTTCCCTAGGAGTCAGTAACACCGGGGAGCCGTTTTTT.

CDR3 protein: CATARFGTDTQYF. CDR3 coding DNA: TGTGCCACCGCCAGGTTTGGCACAGATACGCAGTATTTT. V is TRBV24-1 and J is TRBJ2-3; no firm D call. V lost 9 bases and J lost 1, with 10 bases in between. Germline V gives CDR1 KGHDR, CDR2 SFDVKD. The CDR3 contains 13 residues.

A note on this clonotype: A much larger clone is a single base away; this may be a read error. The chain recombines TRBV11-1 with TRBJ2-1; TRBD2 aligns across 10 bases. Germline trimming cut 4 bases from V and 6 bases from J; bases unmatched to any gene: 12. The CDR3 runs 17 residues. The germline V gene encodes CDR1 SGHAT and CDR2 FQDESV (reference sequence). For the CDR3, the DNA is TGTGCCAGCAGCTCCCGGCTAGCGGGAGAGTGGTGCAATGAGCAGTTCTTC. Amino acids: CASSSRLAGEWCNEQFF.

At least ten counts were recorded for this clonotype. This chain links TRBV24-1 with TRBJ1-1, with 7 nucleotides matching TRBD1. Germline values: CDR1 KGHDR, CDR2 SFDVKD. There are 15 residues in the CDR3. J was trimmed by 10 bases and V by 2 bases; bases with no gene match: 12. CDR3 in amino acids: CATSDSRGPGGRAFF. The CDR3, as DNA: TGTGCCACCAGTGATTCGAGGGGGCCAGGGGGACGAGCTTTCTTT.

This clonotype was counted many times. The V and J genes are TRBV7-9 and TRBJ2-2, with 9 bases identical to TRBD2. The CDR3 totals 16 residues. J gave up 6 bases and V 2 bases, and 7 bases lay outside the gene matches. The germline gives CDR1 SEHNR, CDR2 FQNEAQ (reference sequence). The DNA of the CDR3 is TGTGCCAGCAGCTTAAGAACTAGCGGGTCCTCCGGGGAGCTGTTTTTT. Its translation: CASSLRTSGSSGELFF.

The sample holds many counts of this clonotype. The chain combines TRBV4-1 with TRBJ2-3; D not resolved. The germline V gene has CDR1 MGHRA and CDR2 YSYEKL. This CDR3 has 13 amino acids. Trimming removed 2 bases from V and 3 bases from J, with 6 bases in between. This CDR3 reads CASSQLETDTQYF. As DNA, the CDR3 is TGCGCCAGCAGCCAATTAGAAACAGATACGCAGTATTTT.

The rearrangement uses TRBV25-1 and TRBJ1-2; D gene uncertain. The CDR3 spans 11 residues. The germline gives CDR1 MGHDK, CDR2 SYGVNS. The V gene lost 6 bases and the J gene lost 5 bases, with 7 bases spanning the gap. The CDR3 bases are TGTGCCAGCAGGGAGCGGTATGGCTACACCTTC. This translates into CASRERYGYTF.

This clonotype has more than one count but fewer than ten. This rearrangement joins TRBV29-1 to TRBJ2-5; 8 bases are shared with TRBD2. Trimming cost V 1 base and J 4 bases; bases outside gene matches: 5. Germline values: CDR1 SQVTM, CDR2 ANQGSEA. This CDR3 spans 14 amino acids. The DNA for the CDR3 is TGCAGCGTTGAAGGGACTAGCTCCGGAGAGACCCAGTACTTC. Translation gives CSVEGTSSGETQYF.

This clonotype was observed many times. The chain joins TRBV27 to TRBJ2-7; D tentatively fits TRBD1 or TRBD2 (5 bases each). The CDR3 totals 11 residues. V dropped 5 bases and J dropped 6 bases, with 8 bases sitting between them. Germline assignment: CDR1 MNHEY and CDR2 SMNVEV (reference sequence). CDR3 coding DNA: TGTGCCAGCAGTGACAGCGGCGAGCAGTACTTC. Translation gives CASSDSGEQYF.